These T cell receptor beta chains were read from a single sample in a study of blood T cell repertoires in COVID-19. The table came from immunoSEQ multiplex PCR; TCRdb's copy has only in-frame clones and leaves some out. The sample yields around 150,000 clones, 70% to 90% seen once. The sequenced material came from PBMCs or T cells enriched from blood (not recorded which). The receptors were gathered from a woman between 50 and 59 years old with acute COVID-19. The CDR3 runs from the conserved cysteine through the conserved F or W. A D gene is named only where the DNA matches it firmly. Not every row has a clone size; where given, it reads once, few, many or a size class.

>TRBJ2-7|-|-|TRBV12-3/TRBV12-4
CASSTLISNEQYF
TGTGCCAGCAGCACCCTTATCTCTAACGAGCAGTACTTC
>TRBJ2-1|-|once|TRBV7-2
CASSSPSSYNEQFF
TGTGCCAGCAGCTCACCCAGCTCCTACAATGAGCAGTTCTTC
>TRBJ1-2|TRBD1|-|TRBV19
CASSTRDRGRRGYTF
TGTGCCAGTAGTACCCGGGACAGGGGGCGACGCGGCTACACCTTC
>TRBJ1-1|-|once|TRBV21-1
CASSKPGAGRPEAFF
TGTGCCAGCAGCAAACCTGGAGCGGGCAGACCTGAAGCTTTCTTT
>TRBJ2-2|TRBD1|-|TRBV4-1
CASSERRTRGPGELFF
TGCGCCAGCAGCGAAAGGAGAACTAGGGGGCCCGGGGAGCTGTTTTTT
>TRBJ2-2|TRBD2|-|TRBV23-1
CASSPPGPPGLANTGELFF
TGCGCCAGCAGTCCTCCGGGACCGCCGGGACTAGCTAACACCGGGGAGCTGTTTTTT
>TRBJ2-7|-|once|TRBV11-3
CASSQGLAPNEQYF
TGTGCCAGCAGCCAGGGCCTCGCGCCCAACGAGCAGTACTTC
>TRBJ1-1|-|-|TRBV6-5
CALRSGESTEAFF
TGTGCCCTGCGGTCCGGGGAGAGCACTGAAGCTTTCTTT
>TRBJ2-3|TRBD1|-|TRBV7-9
CASSIAPGQGTDTQYF
TGTGCCAGCAGCATCGCTCCGGGACAGGGCACAGATACGCAGTATTTT
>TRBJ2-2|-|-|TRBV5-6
CASSLDGGPTTPGELFF
TGTGCCAGCAGCTTGGACGGGGGGCCTACTACTCCCGGGGAGCTGTTTTTT
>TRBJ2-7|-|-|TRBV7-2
CASSPVAGSYEQYF
TGTGCCAGCAGCCCTGTGGCGGGCTCCTACGAGCAGTACTTC
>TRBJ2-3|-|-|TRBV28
CASSFLSGTDTQYF
TGTGCCAGCAGTTTTCTTTCGGGCACAGATACGCAGTATTTT
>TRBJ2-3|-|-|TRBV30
CACSTSSDTQYF
TGTGCCTGCAGCACTAGCTCGGATACGCAGTATTTT
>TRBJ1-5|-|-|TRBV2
CASCKIQGTQPQHF
TGTGCCAGCTGCAAAATCCAGGGTACTCAGCCCCAGCATTTT
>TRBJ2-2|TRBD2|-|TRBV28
CASTSRLAGVTGELFF
TGTGCCAGCACCTCGAGACTAGCGGGAGTTACCGGGGAGCTGTTTTTT
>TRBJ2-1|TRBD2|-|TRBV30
CAWTWGGSSYNEQFF
TGTGCCTGGACGTGGGGCGGGAGCTCCTACAATGAGCAGTTCTTC
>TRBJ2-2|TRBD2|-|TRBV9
CASSVVASGSVDTGELFF
TGTGCCAGCAGCGTAGTAGCTAGCGGGAGTGTAGACACCGGGGAGCTGTTTTTT
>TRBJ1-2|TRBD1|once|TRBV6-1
CASSVGDRGKLGYGYTF
TGTGCCAGCAGTGTGGGGGACAGGGGTAAACTAGGCTATGGCTACACCTTC
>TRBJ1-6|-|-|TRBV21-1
CASGDSNNSPLHF
TGTGCCAGTGGGGACAGTAATAATTCACCCCTCCACTTT
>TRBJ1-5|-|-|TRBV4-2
CASSQVPRGRQPQHF
TGTGCCAGCAGCCAAGTCCCGCGGGGGAGGCAGCCCCAGCATTTT
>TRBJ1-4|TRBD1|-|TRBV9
CASSVGDRALPGLGLFF
TGTGCCAGCAGCGTAGGGGACAGGGCACTCCCCGGGCTCGGACTGTTTTTT
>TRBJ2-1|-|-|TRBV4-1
CASSQILRSAGRSYNEQFF
TGCGCCAGCAGCCAAATTTTGCGTTCGGCGGGTCGCTCCTACAATGAGCAGTTCTTC
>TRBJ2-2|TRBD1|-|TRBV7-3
CASSPHRGRGGELFF
TGTGCCAGCAGCCCACACAGGGGGCGGGGCGGGGAGCTGTTTTTT
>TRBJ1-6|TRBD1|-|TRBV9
CASSVEDRDSPLHF
TGTGCCAGCAGCGTAGAGGACAGGGACTCACCCCTCCACTTT
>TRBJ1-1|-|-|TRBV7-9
CASSLRELAEAFF
TGTGCCAGCAGCTTACGGGAGTTGGCTGAAGCTTTCTTT
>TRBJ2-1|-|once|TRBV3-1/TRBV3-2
CASCVADCSYNEQFF
TGTGCCAGCTGCGTAGCGGATTGCTCCTACAATGAGCAGTTCTTC
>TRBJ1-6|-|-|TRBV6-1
CASTNSGGNSPLHF
TGTGCCAGCACTAACAGTGGCGGGAATTCACCCCTCCACTTT
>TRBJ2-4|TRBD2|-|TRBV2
CASRGLAGVKNIQYF
TGTGCCAGCAGGGGACTAGCGGGAGTGAAAAACATTCAGTACTTC
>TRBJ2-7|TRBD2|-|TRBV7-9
CASSDRGLAVYEQYF
TGTGCCAGCAGCGACAGGGGACTAGCGGTCTACGAGCAGTACTTC
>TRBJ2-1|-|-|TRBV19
CASSMAAGLSEQFF
TGTGCCAGTAGTATGGCGGCGGGACTCAGTGAGCAGTTCTTC
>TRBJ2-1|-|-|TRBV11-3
CASSPRRYNEQFF
TGTGCCAGCAGCCCACGCCGGTACAATGAGCAGTTCTTC
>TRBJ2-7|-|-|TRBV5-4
CASSSSLNQGYEQYF
TGTGCCAGCAGTTCGAGTTTGAACCAGGGCTACGAGCAGTACTTC
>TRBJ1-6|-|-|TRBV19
CASSSYRVGTYNSPLHF
TGTGCCAGTAGTTCCTACAGGGTCGGGACCTATAATTCACCCCTCCACTTT
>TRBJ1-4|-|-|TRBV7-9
CASSLRVAAANEKLFF
TGTGCCAGCAGCCTGAGGGTCGCCGCGGCTAATGAAAAACTGTTTTTT
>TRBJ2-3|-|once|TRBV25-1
CASSASLDIPDTQYF
TGTGCCAGCAGTGCCTCACTAGACATCCCAGATACGCAGTATTTT
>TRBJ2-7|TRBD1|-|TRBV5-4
CASSPGQGSYEQYF
TGTGCCAGCAGCCCAGGACAGGGCTCCTACGAGCAGTACTTC
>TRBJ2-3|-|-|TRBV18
CASSPQGRTDTQYF
TGTGCCAGCTCACCCCAGGGCCGCACAGATACGCAGTATTTT
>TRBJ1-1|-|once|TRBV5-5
CASSFREQSSRTEAFF
TGTGCCAGCAGCTTCCGCGAACAGTCCTCCAGGACTGAAGCTTTCTTT
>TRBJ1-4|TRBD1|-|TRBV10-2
CASSGTGAEKLFF
TGCGCCAGCAGTGGGACAGGGGCTGAAAAACTGTTTTTT
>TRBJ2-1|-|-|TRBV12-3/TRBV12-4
CASSQTSSHEQFF
TGTGCCAGCAGTCAAACTAGCTCTCACGAGCAGTTCTTC
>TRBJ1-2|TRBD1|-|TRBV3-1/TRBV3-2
CASSLGQGGSRGYTF
TGTGCCAGCAGCCTCGGACAGGGAGGATCGCGTGGCTACACCTTC
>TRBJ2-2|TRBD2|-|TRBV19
CASIEFGGGTGELFF
TGTGCCAGTATAGAATTCGGCGGGGGCACCGGGGAGCTGTTTTTT
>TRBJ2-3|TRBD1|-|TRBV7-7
CASSSGTGRSDTQYF
TGTGCTAGCAGCTCCGGGACAGGACGAAGTGATACGCAGTATTTT
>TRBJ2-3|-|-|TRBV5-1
CASSLDAVRGASDTQYF
TGCGCCAGCAGCTTGGATGCGGTCAGGGGGGCTTCTGATACGCAGTATTTT
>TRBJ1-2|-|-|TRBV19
CASSPPSGGVSAGGYTF
TGTGCCAGTAGCCCCCCCAGCGGGGGGGTCTCGGCGGGTGGCTACACCTTC
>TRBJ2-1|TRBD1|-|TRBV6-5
CASSGQGAMGNEQFF
TGTGCCAGCAGCGGACAGGGGGCGATGGGCAATGAGCAGTTCTTC
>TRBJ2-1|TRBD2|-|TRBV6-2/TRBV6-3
CASSYLILAGGNNEQFF
TGTGCCAGCAGTTACCTGATTCTAGCGGGAGGGAACAATGAGCAGTTCTTC
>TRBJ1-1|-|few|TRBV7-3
CASSLERSTEAFF
TGTGCCAGCAGCCTAGAGCGGAGCACTGAAGCTTTCTTT
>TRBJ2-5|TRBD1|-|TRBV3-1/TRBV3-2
CASSQDRQGGTQYF
TGTGCCAGCAGCCAGGATAGACAGGGGGGGACCCAGTACTTC
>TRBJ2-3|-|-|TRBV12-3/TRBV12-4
CASSPHADTQYF
TGTGCCAGCAGCCCACATGCAGATACGCAGTATTTT
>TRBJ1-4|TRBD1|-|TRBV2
CASSLDRGPFEKLFF
TGTGCCAGCAGTCTTGACAGGGGCCCTTTTGAAAAACTGTTTTTT
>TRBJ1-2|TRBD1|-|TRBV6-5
CAGRLQGAMGGYTF
TGTGCCGGGAGGTTACAGGGGGCTATGGGTGGCTACACCTTC
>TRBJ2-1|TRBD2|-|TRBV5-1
CASSLVSAGDEQFF
TGCGCCAGCAGCTTGGTGTCGGCGGGAGATGAGCAGTTCTTC
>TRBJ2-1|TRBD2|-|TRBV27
CASTTSGSSTYNEQFF
TGTGCCAGCACCACTAGCGGGAGTAGTACCTACAATGAGCAGTTCTTC
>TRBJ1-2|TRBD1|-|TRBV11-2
CASSPTLGTGGDGYTF
TGTGCCAGCAGCCCCACACTCGGGACAGGGGGAGATGGCTACACCTTC
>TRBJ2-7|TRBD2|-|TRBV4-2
CASSQAPGLAVYEQYF
TGTGCCAGCAGCCAGGCTCCGGGACTAGCGGTTTACGAGCAGTACTTC
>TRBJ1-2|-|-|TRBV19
CASSEWGLNYGYTF
TGTGCCAGTAGTGAGTGGGGGCTCAACTATGGCTACACCTTC
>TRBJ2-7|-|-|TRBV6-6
CASSDRLGDVEQYF
TGTGCCAGCAGTGACAGGCTCGGCGACGTCGAGCAGTACTTC
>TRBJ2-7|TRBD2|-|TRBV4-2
CASSQETSGIYEQYF
TGTGCCAGCAGCCAAGAGACTAGCGGGATATACGAGCAGTACTTC
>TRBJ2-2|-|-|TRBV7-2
CASSYFNGELFF
TGTGCCAGCAGCTACTTTAACGGGGAGCTGTTTTTT